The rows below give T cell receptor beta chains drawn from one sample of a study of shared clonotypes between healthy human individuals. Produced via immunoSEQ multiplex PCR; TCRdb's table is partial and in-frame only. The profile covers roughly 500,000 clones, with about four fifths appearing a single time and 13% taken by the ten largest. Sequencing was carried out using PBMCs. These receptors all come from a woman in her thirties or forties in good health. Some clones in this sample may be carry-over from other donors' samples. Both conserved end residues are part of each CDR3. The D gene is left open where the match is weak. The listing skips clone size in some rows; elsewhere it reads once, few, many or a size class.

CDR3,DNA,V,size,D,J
CASSSRYQEMTDTQYF,TGTGCCAGCTCATCCCGGTACCAGGAGATGACAGATACGCAGTATTTT,TRBV18,-,-,TRBJ2-3
CASSRWGLADTDTQYF,TGTGCCAGCTCACGATGGGGACTAGCGGACACAGATACGCAGTATTTT,TRBV18,-,TRBD2,TRBJ2-3
CASSLSPPGTQYF,TGTGCCAGCAGCTTGTCACCTCCGGGGACCCAGTACTTC,TRBV5-4,-,-,TRBJ2-5
CASRGPGLAYNEQFF,TGTGCCAGTAGGGGTCCGGGACTAGCTTACAATGAGCAGTTCTTC,TRBV19,few,TRBD2,TRBJ2-1
CSISGTYNEQFF,TGCAGCATCAGCGGGACCTACAATGAGCAGTTCTTC,TRBV29-1,-,TRBD2,TRBJ2-1
CASSYAGQGHNEQFF,TGTGCCAGCAGTTACGCCGGACAGGGGCACAATGAGCAGTTCTTC,TRBV6-5,-,TRBD1,TRBJ2-1
CARSCRLAGGYEQYF,TGTGCCAGAAGCTGCAGACTAGCGGGAGGGTACGAGCAGTACTTC,TRBV5-3,-,TRBD2,TRBJ2-7
CAWSVRWGLRSYEQYF,TGTGCCTGGAGTGTACGATGGGGACTTCGCTCCTACGAGCAGTACTTC,TRBV30,-,-,TRBJ2-7
CATLGAWESIEQYF,TGTGCCACCCTGGGAGCCTGGGAGTCGATCGAGCAGTACTTC,TRBV28,-,-,TRBJ2-7
CASSADGLANYGYTF,TGTGCCAGCAGCGCAGACGGGTTAGCTAACTATGGCTACACCTTC,TRBV6-1,-,-,TRBJ1-2
CASRQTVDQETQYF,TGTGCCAGTAGGCAGACAGTTGACCAAGAGACCCAGTACTTC,TRBV11-2,-,-,TRBJ2-5
CASSLGGTSRLGGQFF,TGCGCCAGCAGCTTGGGCGGGACTAGCAGGCTGGGGGGGCAGTTCTTC,TRBV5-1,-,TRBD2,TRBJ2-1
CASSIDPGTETQYF,TGTGCCAGTAGTATAGATCCAGGGACGGAGACCCAGTACTTC,TRBV19,-,-,TRBJ2-5
CASSLRTTNTGELFF,TGTGCCAGCAGCTTGAGGACAACGAACACCGGGGAGCTGTTTTTT,TRBV5-7,-,-,TRBJ2-2
CASSYRTGGDTEAFF,TGCGCCAGCAGCTACCGGACAGGGGGGGACACTGAAGCTTTCTTT,TRBV5-1,-,TRBD1,TRBJ1-1
CAISPASANTGELFF,TGTGCCATCAGCCCGGCGAGCGCGAACACCGGGGAGCTGTTTTTT,TRBV6-1,-,-,TRBJ2-2
CASSLNSGVAYEQYF,TGTGCCAGCAGCTTAAATAGCGGCGTTGCCTACGAGCAGTACTTC,TRBV7-2,many,-,TRBJ2-7
CASRPGSGLIGEAFF,TGTGCCAGCAGACCTGGGTCAGGCTTAATAGGTGAAGCTTTCTTT,TRBV6-4,-,-,TRBJ1-1
CASSGRYNEQFF,TGTGCCAGCAGCGGGCGTTACAATGAGCAGTTCTTC,TRBV7-9,-,-,TRBJ2-1
CASSESENTEAFF,TGTGCCAGCAGCGAGTCGGAAAACACTGAAGCTTTCTTT,TRBV6-4,-,-,TRBJ1-1
CAISESTGGYNEQFF,TGTGCCATCAGTGAGTCGACAGGGGGCTACAATGAGCAGTTCTTC,TRBV10-3,-,TRBD1,TRBJ2-1
CASSLVGLDATQYF,TGTGCCAGCAGCTTAGTTGGACTGGACGCTACGCAGTATTTT,TRBV7-2,-,-,TRBJ2-3
CASSIARSGAYEQYF,TGTGCCAGTAGTATAGCCAGGAGTGGAGCCTACGAGCAGTACTTC,TRBV19,-,-,TRBJ2-7
CASRGPRGGDYEQYF,TGTGCCAGCAGGGGACCCCGAGGCGGAGACTACGAGCAGTACTTC,TRBV28,once,-,TRBJ2-7
CASSLRTSGGRETQYF,TGTGCCAGCAGCCTCCGGACTAGCGGGGGCCGAGAGACCCAGTACTTC,TRBV4-2,-,TRBD2,TRBJ2-5
CASSFKDGDTQYF,TGCGCCAGCAGCTTCAAAGATGGAGATACGCAGTATTTT,TRBV5-1,-,-,TRBJ2-3
CASSARGSTGELFF,TGTGCCAGCAGTGCCAGGGGATCCACCGGGGAGCTGTTTTTT,TRBV2,-,-,TRBJ2-2
CASTPRRLENNRQFF,TGCGCCAGCACCCCCCGGAGACTCGAGAATAACAGGCAGTTCTTC,TRBV5-1,-,-,TRBJ2-1
CASSRDAWVGSPLHF,TGTGCCAGCAGCCGGGACGCCTGGGTTGGATCACCCCTCCACTTT,TRBV14,-,-,TRBJ1-6
CASSQEASRAYEQYF,TGCGCCAGCAGCCAAGAAGCTAGCCGAGCCTACGAGCAGTACTTC,TRBV4-3,-,-,TRBJ2-7
CASSLLAGGYEQYF,TGTGCCAGCAGCTTACTAGCGGGAGGGTACGAGCAGTACTTC,TRBV7-9,many,TRBD2,TRBJ2-7
CASSLGELGELFF,TGTGCCAGCAGTCTAGGCGAGCTCGGGGAGCTGTTTTTT,TRBV28,-,-,TRBJ2-2
CASSLGAGASYNEQFF,TGTGCCAGCAGCTTAGGGGCGGGAGCCTCCTACAATGAGCAGTTCTTC,TRBV7-8,once,TRBD2,TRBJ2-1
CATSRQSDRPYF,TGTGCCACCAGCAGACAGTCGGACAGGCCCTATTTC,TRBV15,once,TRBD1,TRBJ1-2